The 21 T cell receptor beta chains below were found in one sample sequenced in a study of regulatory T cells in long-lasting Graves disease. Time point defined: persistent/refractory GD, antithyroid drugs over 5 years with positive TRAb. Making the TCR library involved RNA that had been extracted from PBMCs. TCR beta libraries were built with iRepertoire HTBI primers and Arm-PCR of CDR3 regions. TCRdb processed the multiplex PCR reads anew with MiXCR; each CDR3 protein has one entry. The sample yields about 310,000 distinct CDR3 sequences, 22% seen once. The input for sequencing was peripheral blood mononuclear cells (PBMCs), taken when the disease was refractory, from a patient treated with antithyroid drugs. All receptors come from a female donor with Graves disease.

Regarding this clonotype: A far larger clone is one nucleotide away, so this likely arose from a read error. This chain links TRBV7-8 with TRBJ1-2; D gene uncertain. CDR3 size: 16 residues. V lost 0 bases and J 6 bases, leaving 17 bases between the germline ends. Germline values: CDR1 SGHVS, CDR2 FQNEAQ. CDR3 loop: CASSLAGIRREDGYTF. DNA of the CDR3: TGTGCCAGCAGCTTAGCGGGCATCAGGAGGGAGGATGGCTACACCTTC.

Many counts were recorded for this clonotype. The chain employs TRBV20-1 and TRBJ1-1; D unresolved. CDR3 size: 14 residues. CDR1 DFQATT and CDR2 SNEGSKA come from the germline V gene (reference sequence). V was shortened by 5 bases and J by 6 bases, with 19 bases between the two germline ends. The DNA of the CDR3 is TGCAGTGCTGCAAATATAGGGTTAGGCGCTGAAGCTTTCTTT. Its protein is CSAANIGLGAEAFF.

This clonotype was seen a handful of times. The chain is built from TRBV27 and TRBJ2-2; D is possibly TRBD2 (6 bases). V shed 3 bases and J shed 1 base, with 12 bases lying between them. The germline CDR1 and CDR2 sequences are MNHEY and SMNVEV (reference sequence). The CDR3 runs to 16 residues. The DNA of the CDR3 is TGTGCCAGCAGTTTCAAGGACTACCTGAACACCGGGGAGCTGTTTTTT. Its translation is CASSFKDYLNTGELFF.

The J gene is TRBJ2-7, the V gene TRBV27; TRBD1 aligns across 8 bases. The trim removed 8 bases at V and 5 bases at J, leaving 2 bases unmatched. The CDR3 loop spans 11 amino acids. From germline, CDR1 is MNHEY and CDR2 SMNVEV (reference sequence). CDR3 coding DNA: TGTGCCAGCGCGACAGGGGACGAGCAGTACTTC. Protein product: CASATGDEQYF.

This clonotype came up a few times. V usage is TRBV6-1 and J usage is TRBJ1-1; D may be TRBD1 (6 bases). The V end was cut by 7 bases, the J end by 1 base, with 13 bases between. This CDR3 has 14 residues. Germline CDR1 reads MNHNS; CDR2 reads SASEGT. The CDR3 DNA reads as TGTGCCAGCACGGATGGACAGACGAACACTGAAGCTTTCTTT. Protein: CASTDGQTNTEAFF.

On this clonotype itself: A much larger clone lies one base from this, so it may be a read error. J is TRBJ1-4 and V is TRBV30; perhaps TRBD1 as D (5 bases). CDR1 and CDR2 from the germline V gene are GTSNPN and SVGIG (reference sequence). This CDR3 has 17 amino acids. CDR3 DNA sequence: TGTGCCTGGAGTGTAAGGTTAGGGACGGCGACTAATGGAAAACTGTTTTTT. Encoded protein: CAWSVRLGTATNGKLFF. The complete variable domain, with remaining parts taken from reference TRBV30 and TRBJ1-4, reads SQTIHQWPATLVQPVGSPLSLECTVEGTSNPNLYWYRQAAGRGLQLLFYSVGIGQISSEVPQNLSASRPQDRQFILSSKKLLLSDSGFYLCAWSVRLGTATNGKLFFGSGTQLSVL.

This clonotype was detected once. This may be a read error, as it is one base from a much larger clone. The chain uses TRBV5-1 and TRBJ1-1; D unclear. CDR3 length: 13 residues. Per the germline V gene, CDR1 is SGHRS and CDR2 is YFSETQ. In nucleotides, the CDR3 is TGCGCCAGCAGCCCTGCGGGGAACACTAAAGCTTTCTTT. It encodes CASSPAGNTKAFF. The full variable domain, rest sourced from reference TRBV5-1 and TRBJ1-1, is KAGVTQTPRYLIKTRGQQVTLSCSPISGHRSVSWYQQTPGQGLQFLFEYFSETQRNKGNFPGRFSGRQFSNSRSEMNVSTLELGDSALYLCASSPAGNTKAFFGQGTRLTVV.

This clonotype has at least ten counts. The gene calls are TRBV10-3 and TRBJ1-1; possible D gene TRBD1, 5 bases. Germline V lookup: CDR1 ENHRY, CDR2 SYGVKD. V dropped 4 bases and J dropped 0 bases, with 15 bases sitting between them. CDR3 length: 16 amino acids. This CDR3 is CAISGSTVSMNTEAFF. In nucleotides, the CDR3 is TGTGCCATCAGTGGATCGACAGTTTCCATGAACACTGAAGCTTTCTTT.

Comment on this clonotype: Since a much larger clone is just one base distant, this may be a read error. The V gene is TRBV11-1, the J gene TRBJ2-4, with D maybe TRBD2 (5 bases). This CDR3 spans 14 amino acids. Per germline, CDR1 SGHAT and CDR2 FQDESV (reference sequence). For the CDR3, the DNA is TGTGCCAGCAGCCTTGACCTAGCCAAAGACATTCAGTACTTC. Protein product: CASSLDLAKDIQYF. Drawing the rest from reference TRBV11-1 and TRBJ2-4, the complete variable domain is EAEVAQSPRYKITEKSQAVAFWCDPISGHATLYWYRQILGQGPELLVQFQDESVVDDSQLPKDRFSAERLKGVDSTLKIQPAELGDSAMYLCASSLDLAKDIQYFGAGTRLSVL.

This clonotype has at least ten counts. This chain uses TRBV2 with TRBJ2-5; D might be TRBD1 (6 bases). The CDR3 loop spans 15 amino acids. V was shortened by 10 bases and J by 3 bases, with 21 bases between the two germline ends. Germline-derived CDR1 and CDR2 are SNHLY and FYNNEI. CDR3 in amino acids: CATISVRGWEETQYF. In DNA form, the CDR3 reads TGTGCCACCATAAGTGTCAGGGGATGGGAAGAGACCCAGTACTTC.

The V call is TRBV7-8, the J call TRBJ2-3; 13 positions agree with TRBD2. CDR3 size: 16 residues. V dropped 4 bases and J dropped 6; count of bases not matched to a gene: 7. Germline V gene lookup returns CDR1 SGHVS and CDR2 FQNEAQ. This chain's CDR3 is CASSSLAGGWSDTQYF. Written as DNA, the CDR3 is TGTGCCAGCAGCTCACTAGCGGGAGGGTGGAGTGATACGCAGTATTTT. Combining the CDR3 with reference TRBV7-8 and TRBJ2-3 gives the whole variable domain GAGVSQSPRYKVAKRGQDVALRCDPISGHVSLFWYQQALGQGPEFLTYFQNEAQLDKSGLPSDRFFAERPEGSVSTLKIQRTQQEDSAVYLCASSSLAGGWSDTQYFGPGTRLTVL.

This clonotype was detected only once. The gene calls are TRBV7-2 and TRBJ1-3, with D possibly matching TRBD1 (5 bases). The V gene lost 5 bases and the J gene lost 4 bases, with 12 bases spanning the gap. This CDR3 is built from 14 residues. Per the germline V gene, CDR1 is SGHTA and CDR2 is FQGNSA. The CDR3 nucleotides are TGTGCCAGCAGCCCGGGACTCGCAGGAAACACCATATATTTT. This gives the protein CASSPGLAGNTIYF.

This clonotype was picked up a small number of times. The chain uses TRBV4-2 and TRBJ2-7; 7 bases match TRBD2. The CDR3 runs 17 residues. Germline values: CDR1 LGHNA, CDR2 YNFKEQ. J was trimmed by 3 bases and V by 1 base; bases with no gene match: 12. The CDR3 spells CASSQGQRYKRDYEQYF. The CDR3 bases are TGTGCCAGCAGCCAAGGTCAACGGTATAAGCGGGACTACGAGCAGTACTTC.

CDR3 DNA: TGTGCCAGCAGCTCCACCCTGACAGGGACTGGAAACACCATATATTTT. Amino acids: CASSSTLTGTGNTIYF. V usage is TRBV7-2 and J usage is TRBJ1-3, with 7 bases that match TRBD1. Germline CDR1 is SGHTA and CDR2 is FQGNSA. The V and J ends lost 4 bases and 2 bases, in that order; junction bases with no gene match: 8. The CDR3 is 16 amino acids.

V usage is TRBV9 and J usage is TRBJ2-5; D gene unclear. The CDR3 runs 16 residues. Trimming removed 4 bases at V and 1 base at J, with 17 bases between. Germline V gene data show CDR1 as SGDLS and CDR2 as YYNGEE. The CDR3 DNA sequence: TGTGCCAGCAGCTCGAGGCGGATTCCAACCCAAGAGACCCAGTACTTC. This encodes CASSSRRIPTQETQYF.

The chain recombines TRBV6-5 with TRBJ1-2; TRBD1 agrees at 7 bases. V was clipped by 0 bases and J by 4 bases; unmatched bases: 11. Germline V lookup: CDR1 MNHEY, CDR2 SVGAGI. The CDR3 totals 17 residues. CDR3 nucleotides: TGTGCCAGCAGTTACTCACACAGGGGCATAGAGGGCTATGGCTACACCTTC. This sequence encodes CASSYSHRGIEGYGYTF.

There are a few counts of this clonotype. J is TRBJ2-2 and V is TRBV6-1; TRBD1 matches at 7 bases. This CDR3 has 14 amino acids. Germline values: CDR1 MNHNS, CDR2 SASEGT. J gave up 7 bases and V 5 bases, and 7 bases lay outside the gene matches. CDR3 bases: TGTGCCAGCAGTAGGGGACAGCACCACGGGGAGCTGTTTTTT. Translating it yields CASSRGQHHGELFF.

This rearrangement joins TRBV28 to TRBJ1-1; tentatively, D is TRBD1 (5 bases). CDR3 length: 15 amino acids. V was shortened by 7 bases and J by 2 bases, with 17 bases between the two germline ends. Germline CDR1 is MDHEN and CDR2 is SYDVKM. CDR3 DNA: TGTGCCAGCACTCAAGTGGACAAGCTCAACACTGAAGCTTTCTTT. It codes for CASTQVDKLNTEAFF. The variable domain in full, with the rest retrieved from reference TRBV28 and TRBJ1-1, is DVKVTQSSRYLVKRTGEKVFLECVQDMDHENMFWYRQDPGLGLRLIYFSYDVKMKEKGDIPEGYSVSREKKERFSLILESASTNQTSMYLCASTQVDKLNTEAFFGQGTRLTVV.

This rearrangement joins TRBV6-2 or TRBV6-3 to TRBJ2-7, with D perhaps TRBD1 (5 bases). The CDR3 is made up of 10 amino acids. Trimming stripped 9 bases from V and 6 bases from J, with 9 bases between. Germline V gene data show CDR1 as MNHEY and CDR2 as SVGEGT. The DNA of the CDR3 is TGTGCCAGAGGGGAAGTCGAGCAGTACTTC. This encodes CARGEVEQYF.

This chain connects TRBV20-1 to TRBJ2-7, with a tentative D call TRBD2 (6 bases). CDR1 is DFQATT and CDR2 is SNEGSKA in the germline V gene (reference sequence). Deletions cut 4 bases from V and 3 bases from J, with 13 bases between. The CDR3 contains 13 residues. The CDR3 here is CSANPSDHYEQYF. In DNA, the CDR3 is TGCAGTGCTAACCCTAGCGACCACTACGAGCAGTACTTC.

Ten or more counts support this clonotype. The DNA of the CDR3 is TGTGCCAGCACCGCTGGTAGCGGGAGTAAAGAGACCCAGTACTTC. It translates to CASTAGSGSKETQYF. This sequence joins TRBV27 and TRBJ2-5, with 9 bases fitting TRBD2. From germline, CDR1 is MNHEY and CDR2 SMNVEV (reference sequence). The V and J ends lost 7 bases and 3 bases, in that order; junction bases with no gene match: 9. This CDR3 is 15 amino acids long.